Included here is one TCR beta chain sequence, with context. Its specificity is unknown. This record belongs to a study of T and B cells in COVID-19 patients. Study in general: COVID-19 patients gave peripheral blood either during active infection or after recovery. Study outcomes and limitations: At recovery TRB diversity and richness exceeded healthy donors, after highly clonal active COVID-19 repertoires.

Each TRB amplification used roughly 240-550 ng of genomic DNA from blood. The V segment lost 5 bases and the J segment 4 bases; nucleotides outside the gene matches: 12. The CDR3 has 17 amino acids. TRB rearrangements were amplified by multiplex PCR with BIOMED2 TRB-A/B primers. Using its own MiXCR run on the multiplex PCR reads, TCRdb lists one record per CDR3 protein. The sample yields about 14,000 distinct CDR3 sequences, roughly 29% seen once. Sequenced: blood. The V call is TRBV12-3 or TRBV12-4, the J call TRBJ2-1, with 9 nucleotides matching TRBD1. This TCR came from a human donor who had recovered from COVID-19. The CDR3 here is CASSPPRQGVPYNEQFF. Here the CDR3 DNA reads TGTGCCAGCAGTCCTCCCCGACAGGGGGTACCGTACAATGAGCAGTTCTTC.